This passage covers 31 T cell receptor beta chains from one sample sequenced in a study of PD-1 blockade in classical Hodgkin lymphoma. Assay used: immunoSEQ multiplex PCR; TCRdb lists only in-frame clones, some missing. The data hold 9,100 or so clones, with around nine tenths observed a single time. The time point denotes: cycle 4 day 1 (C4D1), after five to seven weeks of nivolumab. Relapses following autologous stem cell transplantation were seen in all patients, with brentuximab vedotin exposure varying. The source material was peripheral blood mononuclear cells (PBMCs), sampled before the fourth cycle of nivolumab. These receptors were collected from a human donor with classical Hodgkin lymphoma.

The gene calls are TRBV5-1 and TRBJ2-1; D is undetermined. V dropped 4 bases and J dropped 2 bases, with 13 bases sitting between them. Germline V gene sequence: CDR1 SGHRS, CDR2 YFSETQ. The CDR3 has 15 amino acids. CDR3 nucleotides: TGCGCCAGCAGCCCCAGACTGGGAACCTACAATGAGCAGTTCTTC. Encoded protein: CASSPRLGTYNEQFF.

Here the CDR3 reads CASSSTGIVKLFF. The CDR3 nucleotides are TGTGCCAGCAGCTCGACAGGGATCGTAAAACTGTTTTTT. V gene TRBV7-9 combines with J gene TRBJ1-4; 7 bases are a match to TRBD1. The germline CDR1 and CDR2 sequences are SEHNR and FQNEAQ (reference sequence). The V and J ends lost 4 bases and 10 bases, in that order; junction bases with no gene match: 6. This CDR3 region has 13 residues.

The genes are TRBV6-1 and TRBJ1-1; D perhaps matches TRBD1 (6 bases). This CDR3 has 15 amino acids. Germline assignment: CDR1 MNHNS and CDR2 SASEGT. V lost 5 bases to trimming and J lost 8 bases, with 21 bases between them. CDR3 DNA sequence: TGTGCCAGCAGTAAGCAGAGGACAGCGCTCTTAGAAGCTTTCTTT. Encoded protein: CASSKQRTALLEAFF.

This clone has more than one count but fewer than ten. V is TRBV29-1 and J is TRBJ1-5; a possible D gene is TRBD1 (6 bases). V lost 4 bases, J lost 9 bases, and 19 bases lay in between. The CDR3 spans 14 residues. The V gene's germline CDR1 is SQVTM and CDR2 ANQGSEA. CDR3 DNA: TGCAGCGTTGGAGGGGGTAGGGACCAAGGGCCCCAGCATTTT. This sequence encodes CSVGGGRDQGPQHF.

As DNA, the CDR3 is TGTGCCAGCAGCTTAGGGCTCCGGCTAACAGGGGGTCAGCCCCAGCATTTT. This codes for CASSLGLRLTGGQPQHF. The gene calls are TRBV7-8 and TRBJ1-5; 8 positions agree with TRBD1. V lost 1 base, J lost 6 bases, and 11 bases stayed unmatched. This CDR3 comprises 17 residues. Germline V gene data show CDR1 as SGHVS and CDR2 as FQNEAQ.

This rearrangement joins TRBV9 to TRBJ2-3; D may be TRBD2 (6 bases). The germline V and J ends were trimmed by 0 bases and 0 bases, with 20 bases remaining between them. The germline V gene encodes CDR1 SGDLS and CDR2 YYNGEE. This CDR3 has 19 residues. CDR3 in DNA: TGTGCCAGCAGCGTAGGTTGGGGGGACTTGACTCAAAGCACAGATACGCAGTATTTT. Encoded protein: CASSVGWGDLTQSTDTQYF.

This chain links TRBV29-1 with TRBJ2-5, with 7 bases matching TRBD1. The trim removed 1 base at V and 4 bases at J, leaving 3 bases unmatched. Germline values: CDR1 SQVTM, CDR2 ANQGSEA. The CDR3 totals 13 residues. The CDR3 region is CSVEGQGVETQYF. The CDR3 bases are TGCAGCGTTGAAGGACAGGGAGTAGAGACCCAGTACTTC.

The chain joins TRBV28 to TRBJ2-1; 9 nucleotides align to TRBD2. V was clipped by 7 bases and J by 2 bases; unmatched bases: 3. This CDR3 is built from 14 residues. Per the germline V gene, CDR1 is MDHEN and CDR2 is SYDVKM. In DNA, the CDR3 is TGTGCCAGCACCGCGGGAGGGCCCTACAATGAGCAGTTCTTC. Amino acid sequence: CASTAGGPYNEQFF.

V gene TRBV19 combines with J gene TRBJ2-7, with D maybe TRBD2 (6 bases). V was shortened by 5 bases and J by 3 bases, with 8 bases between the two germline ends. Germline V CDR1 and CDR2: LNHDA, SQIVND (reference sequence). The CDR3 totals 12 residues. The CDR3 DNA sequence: TGTGCCAGTAGTCGCGGGATCTACGAGCAGTACTTC. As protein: CASSRGIYEQYF.

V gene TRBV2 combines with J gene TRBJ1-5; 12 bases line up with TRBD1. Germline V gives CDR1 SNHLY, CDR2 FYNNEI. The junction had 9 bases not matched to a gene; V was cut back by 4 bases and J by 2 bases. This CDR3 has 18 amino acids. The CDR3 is CASSGGQGAFSGNQPQHF. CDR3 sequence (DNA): TGTGCCAGCAGTGGGGGACAGGGGGCATTTTCGGGCAATCAGCCCCAGCATTTT.

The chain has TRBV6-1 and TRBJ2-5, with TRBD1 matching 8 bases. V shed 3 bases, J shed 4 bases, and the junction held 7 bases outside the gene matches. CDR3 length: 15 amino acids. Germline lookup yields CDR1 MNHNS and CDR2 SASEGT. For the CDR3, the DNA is TGTGCCAGCAGTGAGGGGAGCAGGGGGCGAGAGACCCAGTACTTC. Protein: CASSEGSRGRETQYF.

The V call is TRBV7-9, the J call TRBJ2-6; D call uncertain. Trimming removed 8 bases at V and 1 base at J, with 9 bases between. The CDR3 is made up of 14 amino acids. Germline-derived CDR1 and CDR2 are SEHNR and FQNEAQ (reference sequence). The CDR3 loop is CASGRDSGANVLTF. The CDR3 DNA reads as TGTGCCAGCGGTAGGGATTCTGGGGCCAACGTCCTGACTTTC.

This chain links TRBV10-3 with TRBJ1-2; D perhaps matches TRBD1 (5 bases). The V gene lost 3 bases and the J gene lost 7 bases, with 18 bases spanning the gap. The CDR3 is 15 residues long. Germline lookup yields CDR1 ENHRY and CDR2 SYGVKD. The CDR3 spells CAISEGTAGRGGYTF. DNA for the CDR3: TGTGCCATCAGTGAAGGGACCGCAGGGAGAGGTGGCTACACCTTC.

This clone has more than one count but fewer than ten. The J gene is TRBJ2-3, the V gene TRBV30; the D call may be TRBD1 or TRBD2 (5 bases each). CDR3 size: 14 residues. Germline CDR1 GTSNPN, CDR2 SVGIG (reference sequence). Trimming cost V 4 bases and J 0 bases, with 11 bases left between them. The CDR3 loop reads CAWNPRGSTDTQYF. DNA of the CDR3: TGTGCCTGGAACCCCCGGGGCAGCACAGATACGCAGTATTTT. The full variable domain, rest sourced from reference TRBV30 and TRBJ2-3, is SQTIHQWPATLVQPVGSPLSLECTVEGTSNPNLYWYRQAAGRGLQLLFYSVGIGQISSEVPQNLSASRPQDRQFILSSKKLLLSDSGFYLCAWNPRGSTDTQYFGPGTRLTVL.

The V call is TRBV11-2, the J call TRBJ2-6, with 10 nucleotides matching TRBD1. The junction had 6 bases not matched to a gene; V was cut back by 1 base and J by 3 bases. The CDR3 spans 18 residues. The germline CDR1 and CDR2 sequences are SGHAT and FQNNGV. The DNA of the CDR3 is TGTGCCAGCAGCTTAGTTGGGACAGGGGTTGGTGGGGCCAACGTCCTGACTTTC. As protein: CASSLVGTGVGGANVLTF.

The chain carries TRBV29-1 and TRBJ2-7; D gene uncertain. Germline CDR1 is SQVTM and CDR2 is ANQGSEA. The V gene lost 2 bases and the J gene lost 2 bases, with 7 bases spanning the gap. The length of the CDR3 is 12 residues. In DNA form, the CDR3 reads TGCAGCGTTGAACAGCGACCCTACGAGCAGTACTTC. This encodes CSVEQRPYEQYF.

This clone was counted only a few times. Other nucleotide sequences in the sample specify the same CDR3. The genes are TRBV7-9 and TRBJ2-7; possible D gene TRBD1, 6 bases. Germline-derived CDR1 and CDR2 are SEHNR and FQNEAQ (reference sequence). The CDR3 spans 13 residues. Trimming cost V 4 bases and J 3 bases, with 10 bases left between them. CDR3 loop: CASSSGVRYEQYF. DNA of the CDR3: TGTGCCAGCAGCTCAGGGGTCCGCTACGAGCAGTACTTC.

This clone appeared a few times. CDR3 sequence: CASSLTTLEAFF. The CDR3, as DNA: TGTGCCAGCAGCTTAACGACTCTTGAAGCTTTCTTT. The chain has TRBV7-9 and TRBJ1-1; D ambiguous. With 2 bases removed from V and 7 bases from J, the gap between germline ends came to 8 bases. CDR3 length: 12 amino acids. Germline V gene lookup returns CDR1 SEHNR and CDR2 FQNEAQ (reference sequence). The full variable domain, its missing parts supplied by reference TRBV7-9 and TRBJ1-1, is DTGVSQNPRHKITKRGQNVTFRCDPISEHNRLYWYRQTLGQGPEFLTYFQNEAQLEKSRLLSDRFSAERPKGSFSTLEIQRTEQGDSAMYLCASSLTTLEAFFGQGTRLTVV.

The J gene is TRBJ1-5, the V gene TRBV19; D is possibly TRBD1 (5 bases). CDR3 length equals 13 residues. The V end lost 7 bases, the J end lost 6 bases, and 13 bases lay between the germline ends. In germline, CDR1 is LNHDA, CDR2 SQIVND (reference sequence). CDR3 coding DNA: TGTGCCAGTAAAGGGGAGGTCGGTCAGCCCCAGCATTTT. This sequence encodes CASKGEVGQPQHF.

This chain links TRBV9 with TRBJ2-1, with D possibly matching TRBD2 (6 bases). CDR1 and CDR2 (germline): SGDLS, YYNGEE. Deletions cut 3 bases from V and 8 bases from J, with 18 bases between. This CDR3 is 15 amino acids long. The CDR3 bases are TGTGCCAGCAGCGCGCGACTAGGGCAAATGGATGAGCAGTTCTTC. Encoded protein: CASSARLGQMDEQFF.

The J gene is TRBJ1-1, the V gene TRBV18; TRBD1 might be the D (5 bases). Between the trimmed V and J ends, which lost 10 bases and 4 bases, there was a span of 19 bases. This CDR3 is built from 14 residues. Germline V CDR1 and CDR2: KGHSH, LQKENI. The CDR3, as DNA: TGTGCCACCAATTACGGGGGGTGGGCCACTGAAGCTTTCTTT. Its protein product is CATNYGGWATEAFF.

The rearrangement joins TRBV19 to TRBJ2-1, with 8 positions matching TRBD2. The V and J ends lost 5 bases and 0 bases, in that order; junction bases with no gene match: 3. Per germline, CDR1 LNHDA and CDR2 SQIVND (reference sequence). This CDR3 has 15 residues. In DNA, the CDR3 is TGTGCCAGTAGTGCCACTAGCGGCTCCTACAATGAGCAGTTCTTC. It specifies CASSATSGSYNEQFF.

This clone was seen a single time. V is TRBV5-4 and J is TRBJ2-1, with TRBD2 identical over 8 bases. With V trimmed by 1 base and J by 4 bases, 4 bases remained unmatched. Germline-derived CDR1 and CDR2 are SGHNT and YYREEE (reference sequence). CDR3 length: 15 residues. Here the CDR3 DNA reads TGTGCCAGCAGCTTGTTAACTAGCGGATACAATGAGCAGTTCTTC. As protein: CASSLLTSGYNEQFF.

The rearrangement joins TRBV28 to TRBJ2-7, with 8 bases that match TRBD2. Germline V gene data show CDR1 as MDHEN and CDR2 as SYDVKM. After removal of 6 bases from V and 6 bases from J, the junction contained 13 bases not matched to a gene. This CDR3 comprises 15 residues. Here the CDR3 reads CASRRTSGPRAEQYF. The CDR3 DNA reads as TGTGCCAGCAGACGAACTAGCGGCCCGCGCGCCGAGCAGTACTTC.

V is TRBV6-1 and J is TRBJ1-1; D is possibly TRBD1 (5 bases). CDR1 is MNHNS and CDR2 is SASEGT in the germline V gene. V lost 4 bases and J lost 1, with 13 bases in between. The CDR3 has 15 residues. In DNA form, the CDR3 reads TGTGCCAGCAGTGCAAAACGGGGGGGGAACACTGAAGCTTTCTTT. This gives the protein CASSAKRGGNTEAFF.

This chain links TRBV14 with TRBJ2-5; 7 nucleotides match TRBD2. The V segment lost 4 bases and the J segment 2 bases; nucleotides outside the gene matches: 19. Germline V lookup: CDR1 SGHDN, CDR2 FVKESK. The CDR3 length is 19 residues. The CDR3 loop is CASSRRGLQTLPFQETQYF. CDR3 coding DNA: TGTGCCAGCAGCCGGCGGGGGTTACAGACCCTACCCTTTCAAGAGACCCAGTACTTC.

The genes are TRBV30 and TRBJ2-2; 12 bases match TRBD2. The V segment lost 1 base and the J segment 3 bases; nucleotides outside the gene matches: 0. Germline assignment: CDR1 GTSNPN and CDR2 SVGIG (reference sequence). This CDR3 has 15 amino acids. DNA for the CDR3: TGTGCCTGGAGTGCTAGCGGGAGGGACACCGGGGAGCTGTTTTTT. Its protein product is CAWSASGRDTGELFF.

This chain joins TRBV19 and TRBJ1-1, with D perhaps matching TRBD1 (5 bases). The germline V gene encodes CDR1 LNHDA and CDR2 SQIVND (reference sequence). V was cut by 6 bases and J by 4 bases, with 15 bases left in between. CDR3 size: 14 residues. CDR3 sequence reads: CASRPPGTSTEAFF. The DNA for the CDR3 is TGTGCCAGTAGGCCTCCTGGGACGAGCACTGAAGCTTTCTTT.

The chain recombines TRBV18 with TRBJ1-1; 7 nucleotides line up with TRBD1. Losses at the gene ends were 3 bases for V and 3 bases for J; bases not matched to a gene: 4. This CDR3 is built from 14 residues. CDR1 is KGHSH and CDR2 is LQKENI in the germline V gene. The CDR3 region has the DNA TGTGCCAGCTCACCCCGACAGGGAGACACTGAAGCTTTCTTT. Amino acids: CASSPRQGDTEAFF.

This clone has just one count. The DNA of the CDR3 is TGTGCCAGCAGCGGGGCCGGGACTAGCGGCCCCACAGATACGCAGTATTTT. This sequence encodes CASSGAGTSGPTDTQYF. V is TRBV5-4 and J is TRBJ2-3; TRBD2 matches 11 bases. This CDR3 comprises 17 residues. Germline V gene data show CDR1 as SGHNT and CDR2 as YYREEE (reference sequence). Unmatched junction bases numbered 9, after V lost 4 bases and J lost 2 bases.

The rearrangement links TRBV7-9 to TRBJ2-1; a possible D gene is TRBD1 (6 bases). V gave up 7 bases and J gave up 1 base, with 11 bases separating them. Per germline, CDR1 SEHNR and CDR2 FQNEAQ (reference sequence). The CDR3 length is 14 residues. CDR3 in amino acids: CASNPRGSYNEQFF. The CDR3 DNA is TGTGCCAGCAACCCCAGGGGATCCTACAATGAGCAGTTCTTC.